This T cell receptor beta chain was captured by sequencing in a study of Tregs in tolerant kidney transplant recipients. The study, taken as a whole, reports: In tolerant patients, donor-specific Tregs outgrew total Tregs, suggesting antigen-driven expansion. Nucleotide sequences could not be compared across some patients' samples due to primer changes. The small number of patients limits these findings pending further validation.

Regarding this clone: The antigen remains undetermined. The read ends 3 residues early relative to the CDR3; the germline J gene fills the gap.

Recipients received nonmyeloablative bone marrow transplants from related graft donors, with transient mixed chimerism. Thawed PBMCs were FACS-sorted into unstimulated CD4+CD25+CD127- regulatory T cells, CD4+CD25- non-regulatory cells, CD4 and CD8 cells. Germline CDR1 and CDR2: SGHRS and YFSETQ. V lost 4 bases, J lost 6 bases, and 7 bases stayed unmatched. The length of the CDR3 is 14 residues. Produced via immunoSEQ multiplex PCR; TCRdb's table is partial and in-frame only. The sample holds roughly 25,000 clones. The specimen comprised CD4+ T cells from blood (PBMCs), sampled 6 months after the transplant. This sequence originates from a human patient who received a combined kidney and bone marrow transplant. Part of the T cells may come from the graft donor. This rearrangement joins TRBV5-1 to TRBJ1-2; TRBD1 matches at 9 bases. The CDR3 here is CASSPRQGGDGYTF. The DNA read from the CDR3 is TGCGCCAGCAGCCCCCGACAGGGGGGCGATGGC.